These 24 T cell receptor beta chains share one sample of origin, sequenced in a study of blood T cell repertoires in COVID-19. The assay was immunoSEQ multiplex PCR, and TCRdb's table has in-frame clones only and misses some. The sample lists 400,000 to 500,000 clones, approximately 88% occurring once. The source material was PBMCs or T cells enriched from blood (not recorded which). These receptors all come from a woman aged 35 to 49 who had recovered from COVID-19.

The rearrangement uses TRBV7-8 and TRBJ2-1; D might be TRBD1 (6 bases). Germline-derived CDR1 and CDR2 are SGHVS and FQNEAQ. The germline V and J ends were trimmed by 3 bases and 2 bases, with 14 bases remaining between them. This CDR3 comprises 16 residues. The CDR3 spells CASSFFRDKTYNEQFF. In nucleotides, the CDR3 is TGTGCCAGCAGCTTTTTCCGGGACAAGACCTACAATGAGCAGTTCTTC. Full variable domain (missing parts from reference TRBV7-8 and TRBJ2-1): GAGVSQSPRYKVAKRGQDVALRCDPISGHVSLFWYQQALGQGPEFLTYFQNEAQLDKSGLPSDRFFAERPEGSVSTLKIQRTQQEDSAVYLCASSFFRDKTYNEQFFGPGTRLTVL.

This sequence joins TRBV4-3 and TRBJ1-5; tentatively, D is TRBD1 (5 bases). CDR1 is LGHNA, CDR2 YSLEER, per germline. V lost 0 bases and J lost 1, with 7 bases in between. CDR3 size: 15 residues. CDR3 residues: CASSQDRGSNQPQHF. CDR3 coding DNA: TGCGCCAGCAGCCAAGATCGGGGGAGCAATCAGCCCCAGCATTTT.

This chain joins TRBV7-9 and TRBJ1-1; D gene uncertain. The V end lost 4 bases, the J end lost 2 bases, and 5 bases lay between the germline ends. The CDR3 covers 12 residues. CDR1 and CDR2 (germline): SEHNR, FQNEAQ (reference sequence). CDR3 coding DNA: TGTGCCAGCAGCTACTACAACACTGAAGCTTTCTTT. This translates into CASSYYNTEAFF.

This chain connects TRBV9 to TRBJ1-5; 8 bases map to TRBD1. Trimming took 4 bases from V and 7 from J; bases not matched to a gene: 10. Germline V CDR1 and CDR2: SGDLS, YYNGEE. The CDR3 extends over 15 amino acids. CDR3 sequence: CASSSGQGSVQPQHF. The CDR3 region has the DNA TGTGCCAGCAGCTCCGGACAGGGTTCGGTGCAGCCCCAGCATTTT. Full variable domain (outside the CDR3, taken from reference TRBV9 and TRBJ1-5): DSGVTQTPKHLITATGQRVTLRCSPRSGDLSVYWYQQSLDQGLQFLIQYYNGEERAKGNILERFSAQQFPDLHSELNLSSLELGDSALYFCASSSGQGSVQPQHFGDGTRLSIL.

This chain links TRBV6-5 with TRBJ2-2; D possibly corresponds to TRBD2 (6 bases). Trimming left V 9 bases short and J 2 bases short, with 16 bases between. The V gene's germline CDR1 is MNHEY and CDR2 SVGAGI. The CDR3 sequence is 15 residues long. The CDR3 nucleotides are TGTGCCAGTCATAGCGGAGAGGGTAACACCGGGGAGCTGTTTTTT. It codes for CASHSGEGNTGELFF.

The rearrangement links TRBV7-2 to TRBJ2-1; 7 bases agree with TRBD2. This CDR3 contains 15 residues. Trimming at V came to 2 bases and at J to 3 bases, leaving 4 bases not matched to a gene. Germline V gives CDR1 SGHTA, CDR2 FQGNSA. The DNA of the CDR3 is TGTGCCAGCAGCTTACGCGGGAGTGACTACAATGAGCAGTTCTTC. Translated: CASSLRGSDYNEQFF.

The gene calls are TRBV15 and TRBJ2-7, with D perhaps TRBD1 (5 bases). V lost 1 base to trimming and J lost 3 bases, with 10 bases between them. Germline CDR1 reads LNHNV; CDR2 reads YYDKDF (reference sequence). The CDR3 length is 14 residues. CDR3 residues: CATSRGQGLYEQYF. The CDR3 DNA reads TGTGCCACCAGCAGAGGCCAGGGTCTCTACGAGCAGTACTTC.

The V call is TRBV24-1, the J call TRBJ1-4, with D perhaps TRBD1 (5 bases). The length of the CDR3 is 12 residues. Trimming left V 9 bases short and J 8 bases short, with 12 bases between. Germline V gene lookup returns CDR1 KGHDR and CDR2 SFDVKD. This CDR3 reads CATARQKEKLFF. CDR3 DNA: TGTGCCACCGCGCGACAGAAGGAAAAACTGTTTTTT.

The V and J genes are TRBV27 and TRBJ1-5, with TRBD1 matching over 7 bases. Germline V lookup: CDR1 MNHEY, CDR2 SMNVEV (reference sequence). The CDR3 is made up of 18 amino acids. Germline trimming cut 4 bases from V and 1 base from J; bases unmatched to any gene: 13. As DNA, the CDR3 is TGTGCCAGCAGTTCCCGACAACTAAGGACAGGAAGCAATCAGCCCCAGCATTTT. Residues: CASSSRQLRTGSNQPQHF.

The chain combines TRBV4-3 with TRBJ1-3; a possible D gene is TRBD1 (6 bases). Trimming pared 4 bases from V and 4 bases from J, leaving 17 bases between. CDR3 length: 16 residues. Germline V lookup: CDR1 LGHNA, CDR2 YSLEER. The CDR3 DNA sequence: TGCGCCAGCAGCCGCATGTACAGGGTCGAAGGAAACACCATATATTTT. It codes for CASSRMYRVEGNTIYF.

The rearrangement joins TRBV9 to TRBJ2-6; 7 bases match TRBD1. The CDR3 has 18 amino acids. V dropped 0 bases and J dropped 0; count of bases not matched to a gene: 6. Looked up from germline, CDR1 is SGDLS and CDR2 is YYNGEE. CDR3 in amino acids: CASSVVEGQISGANVLTF. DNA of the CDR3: TGTGCCAGCAGCGTAGTAGAGGGACAGATCTCTGGGGCCAACGTCCTGACTTTC. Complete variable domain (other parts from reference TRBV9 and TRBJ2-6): DSGVTQTPKHLITATGQRVTLRCSPRSGDLSVYWYQQSLDQGLQFLIQYYNGEERAKGNILERFSAQQFPDLHSELNLSSLELGDSALYFCASSVVEGQISGANVLTFGAGSRLTVL.

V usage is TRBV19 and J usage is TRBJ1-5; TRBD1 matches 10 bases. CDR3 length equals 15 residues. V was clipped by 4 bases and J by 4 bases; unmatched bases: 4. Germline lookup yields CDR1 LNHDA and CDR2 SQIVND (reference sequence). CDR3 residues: CASSRQGAGNQPQHF. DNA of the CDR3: TGTGCCAGTAGTAGACAGGGGGCCGGGAATCAGCCCCAGCATTTT.

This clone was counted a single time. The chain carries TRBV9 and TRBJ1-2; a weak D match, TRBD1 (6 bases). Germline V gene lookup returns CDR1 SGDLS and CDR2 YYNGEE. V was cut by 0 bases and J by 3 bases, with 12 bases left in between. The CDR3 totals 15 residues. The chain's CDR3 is CASSVGDNRDYGYTF. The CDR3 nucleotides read TGTGCCAGCAGCGTAGGGGACAACCGGGACTATGGCTACACCTTC.

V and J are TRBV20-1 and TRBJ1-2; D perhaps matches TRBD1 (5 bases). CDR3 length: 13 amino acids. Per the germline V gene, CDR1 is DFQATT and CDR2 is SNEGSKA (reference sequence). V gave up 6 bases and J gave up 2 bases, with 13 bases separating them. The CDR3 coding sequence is TGCAGTGCAAGTCCACAGGAAAACTATGGCTACACCTTC. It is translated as CSASPQENYGYTF.

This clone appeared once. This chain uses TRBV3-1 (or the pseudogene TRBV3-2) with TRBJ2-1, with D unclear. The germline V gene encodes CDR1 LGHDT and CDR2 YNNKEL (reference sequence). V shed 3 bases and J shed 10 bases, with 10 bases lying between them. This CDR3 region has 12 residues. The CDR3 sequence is CASSQQRTEQFF. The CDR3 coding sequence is TGTGCCAGCAGCCAGCAGCGAACCGAGCAGTTCTTC.

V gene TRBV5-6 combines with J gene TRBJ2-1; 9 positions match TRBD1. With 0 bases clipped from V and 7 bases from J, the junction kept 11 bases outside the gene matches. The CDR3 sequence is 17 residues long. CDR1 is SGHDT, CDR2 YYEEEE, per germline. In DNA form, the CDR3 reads TGTGCCAGCAGCTTGGTAACGGACAGGGGTTTGGGGAATGAGCAGTTCTTC. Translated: CASSLVTDRGLGNEQFF.

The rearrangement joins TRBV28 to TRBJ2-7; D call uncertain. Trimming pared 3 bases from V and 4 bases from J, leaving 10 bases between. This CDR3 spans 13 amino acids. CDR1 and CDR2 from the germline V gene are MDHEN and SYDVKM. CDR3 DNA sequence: TGTGCCAGCAGTTTCAGCGAAAGATACGAGCAGTACTTC. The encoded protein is CASSFSERYEQYF.

CDR3 DNA sequence: TGTGCCAGTAGTCATAGAGGCCAGAACACTGAAGCTTTCTTT. Translated: CASSHRGQNTEAFF. This rearrangement joins TRBV19 to TRBJ1-1; D not certain. The V gene's germline CDR1 is LNHDA and CDR2 SQIVND (reference sequence). Trimming pared 5 bases from V and 1 base from J, leaving 11 bases between. CDR3 length: 14 residues.

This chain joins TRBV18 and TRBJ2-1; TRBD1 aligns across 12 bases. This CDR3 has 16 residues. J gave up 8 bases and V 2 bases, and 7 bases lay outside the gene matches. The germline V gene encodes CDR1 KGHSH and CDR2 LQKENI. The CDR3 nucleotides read TGTGCCAGCTCACCATTGGGGACAGGGGGCGCGGATGAGCAGTTCTTC. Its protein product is CASSPLGTGGADEQFF.

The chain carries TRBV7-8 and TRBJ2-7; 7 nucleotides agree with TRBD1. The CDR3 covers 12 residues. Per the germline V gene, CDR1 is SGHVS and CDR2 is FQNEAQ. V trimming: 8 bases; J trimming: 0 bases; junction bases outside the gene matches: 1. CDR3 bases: TGTGCCAGCGGACAGGACTCCTACGAGCAGTACTTC. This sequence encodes CASGQDSYEQYF. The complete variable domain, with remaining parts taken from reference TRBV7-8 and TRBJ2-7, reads GAGVSQSPRYKVAKRGQDVALRCDPISGHVSLFWYQQALGQGPEFLTYFQNEAQLDKSGLPSDRFFAERPEGSVSTLKIQRTQQEDSAVYLCASGQDSYEQYFGPGTRLTVT.

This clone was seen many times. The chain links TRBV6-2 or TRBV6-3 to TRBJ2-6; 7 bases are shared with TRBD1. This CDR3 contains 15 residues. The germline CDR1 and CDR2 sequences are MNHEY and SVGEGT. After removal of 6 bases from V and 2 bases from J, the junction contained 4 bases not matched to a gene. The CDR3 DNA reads TGTGCCAGCAGCCTAACAGGGGCTGGGGCCAACGTCCTGACTTTC. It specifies CASSLTGAGANVLTF.

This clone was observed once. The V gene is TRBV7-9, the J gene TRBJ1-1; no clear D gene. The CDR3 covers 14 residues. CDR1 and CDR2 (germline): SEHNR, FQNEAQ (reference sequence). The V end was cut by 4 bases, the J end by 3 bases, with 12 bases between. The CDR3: CASSSAGRDTEAFF. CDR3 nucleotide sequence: TGTGCCAGCAGCTCAGCGGGGAGGGACACTGAAGCTTTCTTT.

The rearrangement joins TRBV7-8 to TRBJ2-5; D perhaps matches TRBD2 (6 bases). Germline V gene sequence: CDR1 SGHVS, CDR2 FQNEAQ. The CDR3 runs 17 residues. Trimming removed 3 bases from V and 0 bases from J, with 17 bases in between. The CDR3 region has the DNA TGTGCCAGCAGCTTTAGTAGGGCAGGAGGGGACCAAGAGACCCAGTACTTC. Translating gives CASSFSRAGGDQETQYF.

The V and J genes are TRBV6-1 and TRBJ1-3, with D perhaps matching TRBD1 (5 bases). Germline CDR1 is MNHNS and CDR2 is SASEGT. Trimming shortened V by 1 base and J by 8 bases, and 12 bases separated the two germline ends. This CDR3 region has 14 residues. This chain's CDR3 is CASSEDAGTDTIYF. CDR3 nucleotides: TGTGCCAGCAGTGAAGATGCGGGGACGGACACCATATATTTT.